The 8 T cell receptor beta chains listed next were all sequenced from one sample in a study of blood T cell repertoires in COVID-19. TCRdb keeps only in-frame clones here, not all; method: immunoSEQ multiplex PCR. The sample includes some 120,000 clones, approximately 80% seen only once; the top ten take 0.7% to 0.85%. The sample taken for sequencing was peripheral blood. These receptor sequences come from an older woman with acute or convalescent COVID-19.

This chain links TRBV5-8 with TRBJ2-7, with a possible D match to TRBD2 (6 bases). In germline, CDR1 is SGHTS, CDR2 YDEGEE. The V and J ends lost 0 bases and 3 bases respectively, with 7 bases between them. CDR3 length: 13 residues. CDR3: CASSLGTNYEQYF. The CDR3 DNA sequence: TGTGCCAGCAGCTTGGGGACTAACTACGAGCAGTACTTC. Using reference TRBV5-8 and TRBJ2-7 for the parts outside the CDR3, the full variable domain is EAGVTQSPTHLIKTRGQQATLRCSPISGHTSVYWYQQALGLGLQFLLWYDEGEERNRGNFPPRFSGRQFPNYSSELNVNALELEDSALYLCASSLGTNYEQYFGPGTRLTVT.

This chain links TRBV3-1 (or the pseudogene TRBV3-2) with TRBJ2-7, with D perhaps TRBD2 (5 bases). Per the germline V gene, CDR1 is LGHDT and CDR2 is YNNKEL (reference sequence). CDR3 length: 14 residues. V was shortened by 2 bases and J by 0 bases, with 8 bases between the two germline ends. The CDR3 loop is CASSQHGNSYEQYF. The CDR3, as DNA: TGTGCCAGCAGCCAACACGGGAACTCCTACGAGCAGTACTTC.

With regard to this clone: The same CDR3 can be traced to other DNA sequences in this sample. The CDR3 loop reads CASSRTANTEAFF. For the CDR3, the DNA is TGTGCCAGCTCTCGGACAGCGAACACTGAAGCTTTCTTT. This chain connects TRBV18 to TRBJ1-1; D possibly corresponds to TRBD1 (6 bases). Germline V gene lookup returns CDR1 KGHSH and CDR2 LQKENI. Trimming pared 6 bases from V and 1 base from J, leaving 9 bases between. This CDR3 has 13 amino acids.

The CDR3 loop is CASSSGQGYTEAFF. The CDR3 DNA reads as TGCGCCAGCAGCTCCGGACAGGGTTACACTGAAGCTTTCTTT. V and J are TRBV5-1 and TRBJ1-1; 8 positions match TRBD1. CDR1 and CDR2 (germline): SGHRS, YFSETQ. V dropped 3 bases and J dropped 3; count of bases not matched to a gene: 4. CDR3 length: 14 amino acids.

This clone was detected a few times. The rearrangement links TRBV28 to TRBJ2-1; TRBD2 agrees at 9 bases. The CDR3 is 17 residues long. With 1 base clipped from V and 4 bases from J, the junction kept 8 bases outside the gene matches. Germline-derived CDR1 and CDR2 are MDHEN and SYDVKM. In nucleotides, the CDR3 is TGTGCCAGCAGTTTATTGCTAGCGGGGAACCAATACAATGAGCAGTTCTTC. Protein: CASSLLLAGNQYNEQFF.

The chain links TRBV6-2 or TRBV6-3 to TRBJ1-1; D is undetermined. CDR3 size: 14 residues. V gave up 5 bases and J gave up 1 base, with 11 bases separating them. The germline V gene encodes CDR1 MNHEY and CDR2 SVGEGT. CDR3 in amino acids: CASSPSSGNTEAFF. DNA for the CDR3: TGTGCCAGCAGTCCCTCTAGCGGGAACACTGAAGCTTTCTTT.

CDR3 nucleotides: TGCGCCAGCAGTCAGTCGGGCTCAGGGAATCCGGGACTAGCGAGATATGAGCAGTTCTTC. Its translation is CASSQSGSGNPGLARYEQFF. This chain joins TRBV23-1 and TRBJ2-1; 10 nucleotides match TRBD2. TRBV23-1 belongs to the ORF category, with a function that is uncertain. This CDR3 has 20 amino acids. V dropped 3 bases and J dropped 8; count of bases not matched to a gene: 22.

The V gene is TRBV6-1, the J gene TRBJ1-1; a weak D match, TRBD1 (5 bases). V was pared by 2 bases and J by 3 bases, with 16 bases between. The CDR3 totals 16 residues. Germline V gene lookup returns CDR1 MNHNS and CDR2 SASEGT. CDR3 amino acids: CASSERRQFLYTEAFF. For the CDR3, the DNA is TGTGCCAGCAGTGAAAGGAGACAGTTCCTTTACACTGAAGCTTTCTTT.